This TCR beta chain was recorded in a study of PD-1 blockade in classical Hodgkin lymphoma. Background on the study: Patients in the cohort were put on intravenous nivolumab, 3 mg/kg every 2 weeks.

All trial patients relapsed after autologous stem cell transplantation. Produced via immunoSEQ multiplex PCR; TCRdb's table is partial and in-frame only. The repertoire consists of around 5,000 clones, with around three fifths occurring once and the leading ten covering roughly 64%. This clone is termed medium-sized. Its specificity is not known. Study-level points and caveats: Nivolumab starters within 1 year of ASCT were excluded. Compared with healthy donors, newly diagnosed patients reportedly showed lower baseline TCR diversity. TCR diversity rose significantly by C4D1 in CD4+ but not CD8+ cells.

CDR3 length: 14 amino acids. V trimming: 2 bases; J trimming: 4 bases; junction bases outside the gene matches: 4. Germline V gives CDR1 SNHLY, CDR2 FYNNEI. Material: peripheral blood mononuclear cells (PBMCs), obtained at baseline. The receptor's source is a human donor with classical Hodgkin lymphoma. The V call is TRBV2, the J call TRBJ2-7; 8 bases align to TRBD1. CDR3 DNA sequence: TGTGCCAGCAGTGAACAGGGGGCGCTTTACGAGCAGTACTTC. Its translation: CASSEQGALYEQYF.